The rows below give T cell receptor beta chains drawn from one sample of a study of blood T cell repertoires in COVID-19. Here immunoSEQ multiplex PCR was the method, and the copy in TCRdb shows in-frame clones only, minus some. The table has around 100,000 clones, around 83% seen once; the top ten hold approximately 5%. The specimen sequenced was peripheral blood. The source of these receptors is a woman aged 55-70 years with COVID-19, enrolled during active disease. The CDR3 runs from the conserved cysteine through the conserved F or W. A D gene is named only where the DNA matches it firmly. Where a row states a size, it is once, few, many or the class of an expanded clone; other rows omit it.

clone_size,v_call,d_call,j_call,cdr3_nt,cdr3_aa
NA,TRBV5-6,TRBD1,TRBJ2-4,TGTGCCAGCAGCTCCGGACAGGGCAAAAACATTCAGTACTTC,CASSSGQGKNIQYF
NA,TRBV29-1,NA,TRBJ1-1,TGCAGCGTCCATGATAGGGATCTGGGGGGTTTCTTT,CSVHDRDLGGFF
NA,TRBV19,TRBD1,TRBJ1-2,TGTGCCAGTAGTATCGCCGTCCCTGAGGAGGGGGCCTACTATGGCTACACCTTC,CASSIAVPEEGAYYGYTF
NA,TRBV2,TRBD2,TRBJ2-2,TGTGCCAGCACCGGGATAGCGGGGGGTGGCACCGGGGAGCTGTTTTTT,CASTGIAGGGTGELFF
NA,TRBV4-1,TRBD2,TRBJ2-7,TGCGCCAGCAGCCTTCGGACTAGCGGGGAACTGAGCTCCTACGAGCAGTACTTC,CASSLRTSGELSSYEQYF
NA,TRBV4-3,NA,TRBJ1-2,TGCGCCAGCAGCCAAGAACCCCGAGGGGGGGAAGGGGGCTACACCTTC,CASSQEPRGGEGGYTF
NA,TRBV6-4,TRBD1,TRBJ1-2,TGTGCCAGCAGTCCAGGGACAGGGACTAACTATGGCTACACCTTC,CASSPGTGTNYGYTF
NA,TRBV7-2,TRBD2,TRBJ2-3,TGTGCCAGCAGCCTTTTGGTTAGCGGGGCTTCTACGCAGTATTTT,CASSLLVSGASTQYF
NA,TRBV4-1,NA,TRBJ2-2,TGCGCCAGCAGCCAAGTATGGCTTTACACCGGGGAGCTGTTTTTT,CASSQVWLYTGELFF
NA,TRBV2,TRBD2,TRBJ2-1,TGTGCCAGCAAGATTAGCGGGGGGGCGGCGAGGCATGAGCAGTTCTTC,CASKISGGAARHEQFF
NA,TRBV18,NA,TRBJ1-1,TGTGCCAGCTCACCCAGGGAAGGCACTGAAGCTTTCTTT,CASSPREGTEAFF
NA,TRBV2,TRBD1,TRBJ1-5,TGTGCCAGCAGTGAGGGACAGGGGGATCAGCCCCAGCATTTT,CASSEGQGDQPQHF
NA,TRBV6-1,TRBD1,TRBJ2-3,TGTGCCAGCAGTGAACCCGGGACAGGTGGAGGTACGCAGTATTTT,CASSEPGTGGGTQYF
once,TRBV19,NA,TRBJ1-5,TGTGCCAGCACCCGGGGCGGGGAATATAGCAATCAGCCCCAGCATTTT,CASTRGGEYSNQPQHF
NA,TRBV28,NA,TRBJ1-4,TGTGCCAGCAGTTTATCAGTACAGGTCGGCCTGTTTTTT,CASSLSVQVGLFF
NA,TRBV2,NA,TRBJ1-3,TGTGCCAGCAGGGGACAACCCTCTGGAAACACCATATATTTT,CASRGQPSGNTIYF
NA,TRBV13,NA,TRBJ2-2,TGTGCCAGCAGCGTCAGGGCGGGGGCCCACACCGGGGAGCTGTTTTTT,CASSVRAGAHTGELFF
NA,TRBV5-5,NA,TRBJ1-1,TGTGCCAGCAACCTTATGCCCAGTACTGAAGCTTTCTTT,CASNLMPSTEAFF
NA,TRBV5-1,NA,TRBJ1-5,TGCGCCAGCAGCTTGTCCAGAACCCATCAGCCCCAGCATTTT,CASSLSRTHQPQHF
NA,TRBV19,TRBD1,TRBJ2-7,TGTGCCAGTAGTATCCAGGGGGACTCCTACGAGCAGTACTTC,CASSIQGDSYEQYF
NA,TRBV27,NA,TRBJ1-3,TGTGCCAGCCGAACTACGGGACACATCACTGGAAACACCATATATTTT,CASRTTGHITGNTIYF
NA,TRBV30,TRBD1,TRBJ2-7,TGTGCCTGGGGGACCGGGACAGGCTCCTACGAGCAGTACTTC,CAWGTGTGSYEQYF
NA,TRBV6-5,NA,TRBJ1-1,TGTGCCAGCACTCAACGGAGCATTTACTCTGAAGCTTTCTTT,CASTQRSIYSEAFF
NA,TRBV5-6,NA,TRBJ1-2,TGTGCCAGCAACCTGGGGGGGTTATTCTATGGCTACACCTTC,CASNLGGLFYGYTF
NA,TRBV7-2,TRBD1,TRBJ2-7,TGTGCCAGCAGCTTGCGGGACAGGGGGCAGTACTTC,CASSLRDRGQYF
NA,TRBV11-3,NA,TRBJ2-3,TGTGCCAGCAGCTTAGCACCGAGGGCAGATACGCAGTATTTT,CASSLAPRADTQYF
NA,TRBV7-8,NA,TRBJ1-1,TGTGCCAGCAGCTTGGAAAAACTGAGGACAGAAGCTTTCTTT,CASSLEKLRTEAFF
many,TRBV5-1,TRBD2,TRBJ2-2,TGCGCCAGCAGCGCTGGGACTAGCGGGGGGGCGAGGACCGGGGAGCTGTTTTTT,CASSAGTSGGARTGELFF
NA,TRBV20-1,TRBD2,TRBJ2-3,TGCAGTGCTAGTGGACTAGCGGGGGGGTACGGCACAGATACGCAGTATTTT,CSASGLAGGYGTDTQYF
NA,TRBV29-1,TRBD1,TRBJ1-1,TGCAGCGTGGGCCGCACAGGGGCGGGCACTGAAGCTTTCTTT,CSVGRTGAGTEAFF
NA,TRBV20-1,NA,TRBJ2-1,TGCAGTGCTAGTGGGGTTTCAAGCGGGTCGAATGAGCAGTTCTTC,CSASGVSSGSNEQFF
NA,TRBV3-1/TRBV3-2,NA,TRBJ1-1,TGTGCCAGCAACCAGAGGGGGACCGCTGAAGCTTTCTTT,CASNQRGTAEAFF
NA,TRBV5-1,TRBD1,TRBJ2-7,TGCGCCAGCAGCCACGCACCCCGGACAGGGGGGACCTACGAGCAGTACTTC,CASSHAPRTGGTYEQYF
NA,TRBV10-2,TRBD1,TRBJ1-1,TGCGCCAGCAGTGAGTCGGGGACAGCTGACACTGAAGCTTTCTTT,CASSESGTADTEAFF
NA,TRBV14,TRBD1,TRBJ2-2,TGTGCCAGCAGCCAAGTGACAGGGTTTGCCGGGGAGCTGTTTTTT,CASSQVTGFAGELFF
NA,TRBV23-1,TRBD1,TRBJ2-7,TGCGCCAGCAGTCAATCAAGGGACAGGGGTTCCTACGAGCAGTACTTC,CASSQSRDRGSYEQYF
NA,TRBV6-1,TRBD1,TRBJ2-3,TGTGCCAGCAGTGTGGGACCGGGACAGGGGGCGGCAGATACGCAGTATTTT,CASSVGPGQGAADTQYF
NA,TRBV7-2,NA,TRBJ1-1,TGTGCCAGCAGCTCACAGGGTCCTGAAGCTTTCTTT,CASSSQGPEAFF
NA,TRBV30,TRBD2,TRBJ2-3,TGTGCCTGGAGTCTTCTAAGGCTAGCGGGGTTCACAGATACGCAGTATTTT,CAWSLLRLAGFTDTQYF
NA,TRBV5-1,NA,TRBJ2-1,TGCGCCAGCAGCTTGGGTGGGCGAGACAATGAGCAGTTCTTC,CASSLGGRDNEQFF
NA,TRBV6-5,TRBD1,TRBJ2-2,TGTGCCAGCAGCCGGACAGGGCTCGGAGGGGAGCTGTTTTTT,CASSRTGLGGELFF
NA,TRBV5-1,TRBD2,TRBJ2-3,TGCGCCAGCAGCTTGCTACCTAGCGGGGTTATAGATACGCAGTATTTT,CASSLLPSGVIDTQYF
few,TRBV4-1,NA,TRBJ1-6,TGCGCCAGCAGCCAAGCCCTCCCCCCGAGGTTGGGGGCGCGTTCACCCCTCCACTTT,CASSQALPPRLGARSPLHF
NA,TRBV5-1,TRBD1,TRBJ2-4,TGCGCCAGCAGCCCCTTACAGGGGGCCAAAAACATTCAGTACTTC,CASSPLQGAKNIQYF
NA,TRBV3-1/TRBV3-2,NA,TRBJ1-5,TGTGCCAGCAGCCAAGCAGGGGGCAATCAGCCCCAGCATTTT,CASSQAGGNQPQHF
NA,TRBV14,NA,TRBJ1-4,TGTGCCAGCAGCCAAGATAGGCCAGGGGTAACTAATGAAAAACTGTTTTTT,CASSQDRPGVTNEKLFF
NA,TRBV19,NA,TRBJ2-5,TGTGCCAGTAGTATAGGGCAACAGCAAGAGACCCAGTACTTC,CASSIGQQQETQYF
NA,TRBV10-3,NA,TRBJ2-7,TGTGCCATCAGTGAGTCGGTGACAGCCTACGAGCAGTACTTC,CAISESVTAYEQYF
few,TRBV4-1,NA,TRBJ1-5,TGCGCCAGCAGCCAAGGACGGCGCCCGGGGCCCCAGCATTTT,CASSQGRRPGPQHF
NA,TRBV6-1,NA,TRBJ1-1,TGTGCCAGCAGTGAAAACGTCGACGGAGACACTGAAGCTTTCTTT,CASSENVDGDTEAFF
NA,TRBV6-5,TRBD2,TRBJ2-5,TGTGCCAGCCGGGGGGGCCTGGAGACCCAGTACTTC,CASRGGLETQYF
NA,TRBV5-5,TRBD1,TRBJ1-6,TGTGCCAGCGGGACAGAGCATAATTCACCCCTCCACTTT,CASGTEHNSPLHF
NA,TRBV12-5,TRBD1,TRBJ1-3,TGTGCTAGTGGTTTCGGACAGGGAATAAGAAACACCATATATTTT,CASGFGQGIRNTIYF